This T cell receptor beta chain comes out of a study of cytomegalovirus exposure and HLA in healthy donors. Concerning this clone itself: Antigen specificity is unknown.

The PCR employed 60 Vbeta primers together with 13 Jbeta primers. The repertoire was sequenced with immunoSEQ multiplex PCR; TCRdb's copy has only in-frame clones and lacks some. This table holds about 69,000 clones, about 74% found once. CDR1 and CDR2 (germline): SEHNR, FQNEAQ (reference sequence). The CDR3 is 14 amino acids. V lost 3 bases and J lost 5; bases outside the gene matches: 3. Study-level results: With high specificity and sensitivity, the classifier reportedly diagnosed cytomegalovirus status. In a later analysis, specific HLA alleles were associated with some 16,000 TCR beta sequences at a 0.05 false discovery rate. Sequencing artifact likely explains a cluster of highly shared sequence variants. The study found most TCR sequences rare, yet found some public TCRs in many donors.

The chain uses TRBV7-9 and TRBJ2-1, with TRBD2 matching 8 bases. Sequenced sample: PBMCs. This TCR was recovered from a woman aged 60-75 years in good health and CMV-seropositive. This chain's CDR3 is CASSFTSGNNEQFF. CDR3 bases: TGTGCCAGCAGCTTTACTAGCGGAAACAATGAGCAGTTCTTC.